This TCR beta chain was found in a study of blood T cell repertoires in COVID-19. Overall study context: PBMCs, B-cell-depleted T cells, or T cells were the source of the cDNA or gDNA that made up the material.

The table came from immunoSEQ multiplex PCR; TCRdb's copy has only in-frame clones and leaves some out. The repertoire holds 50,000 to 65,000 clones, 65% to 90% seen once, with more than 0.95% in the top ten. The germline V gene encodes CDR1 MNHNY and CDR2 SVGAGI (reference sequence). Trimming stripped 0 bases from V and 0 bases from J, with 9 bases between. The CDR3 has 15 residues. The chain has TRBV6-6 and TRBJ2-7, with D possibly TRBD2 on 5 matching bases. The sequence came from a man between 35 and 55 years old with acute or convalescent COVID-19. The sample taken for sequencing was peripheral blood. In DNA, the CDR3 is TGTGCCAGCAGTTACTCGCCCGGGATCTCCTACGAGCAGTACTTC. Translated: CASSYSPGISYEQYF.